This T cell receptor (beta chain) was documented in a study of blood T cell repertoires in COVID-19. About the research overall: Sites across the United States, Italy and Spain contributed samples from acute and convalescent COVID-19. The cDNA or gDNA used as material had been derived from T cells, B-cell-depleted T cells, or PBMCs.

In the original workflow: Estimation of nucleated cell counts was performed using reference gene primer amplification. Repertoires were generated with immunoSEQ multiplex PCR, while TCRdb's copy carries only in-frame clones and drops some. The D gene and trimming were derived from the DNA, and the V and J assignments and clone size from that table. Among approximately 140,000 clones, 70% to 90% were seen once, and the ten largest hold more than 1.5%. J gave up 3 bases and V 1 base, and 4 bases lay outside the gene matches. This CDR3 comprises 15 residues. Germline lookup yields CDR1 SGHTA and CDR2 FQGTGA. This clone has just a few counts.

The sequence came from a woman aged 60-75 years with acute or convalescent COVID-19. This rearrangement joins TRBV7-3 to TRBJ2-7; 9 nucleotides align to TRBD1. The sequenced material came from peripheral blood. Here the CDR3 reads CASSLMGTGSYEQYF. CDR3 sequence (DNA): TGTGCCAGCAGCTTAATGGGGACAGGGAGCTACGAGCAGTACTTC.